The 25 T cell receptor beta chains in this list originate from one sample, sequenced in a study of blood T cell repertoires in COVID-19. TCRdb's copy holds only in-frame clones and misses some; the assay was immunoSEQ multiplex PCR. The table records over 200,000 clones, around four fifths of them present only once. The sequenced sample was PBMCs or T cells enriched from blood (not recorded which). These receptors came from a middle-aged man who had recovered from COVID-19.

This chain links TRBV12-3 or TRBV12-4 with TRBJ2-1, with D uncertain. The ends were cut back, 4 bases at V and 4 bases at J, with 2 bases in the middle. The CDR3 extends over 11 amino acids. The CDR3 reads CASSSYNEQFF. The CDR3 DNA reads as TGTGCCAGCAGTTCTTACAATGAGCAGTTCTTC.

In the case of this clone: Different DNA sequences within this sample yield the same CDR3. The V gene is TRBV24-1, the J gene TRBJ1-5; D ambiguous. CDR3 size: 12 residues. With 5 bases removed from V and 1 base from J, the gap between germline ends came to 2 bases. From germline, CDR1 is KGHDR and CDR2 SFDVKD. This CDR3 reads CATSASNQPQHF. The CDR3 coding sequence is TGTGCCACCAGTGCAAGCAATCAGCCCCAGCATTTT.

This chain uses TRBV5-8 with TRBJ1-2, with D unresolved. The CDR3 is 14 amino acids. The V gene lost 1 base and the J gene lost 8 bases, with 15 bases spanning the gap. CDR1 and CDR2 from the germline V gene are SGHTS and YDEGEE. DNA for the CDR3: TGTGCCAGCAGCTTGATCGGCAGGCCCCACGGCTACACCTTC. Amino acids: CASSLIGRPHGYTF.

The chain has TRBV30 and TRBJ2-7; TRBD2 agrees at 8 bases. The trim removed 2 bases at V and 7 bases at J, leaving 1 base unmatched. Germline V gene sequence: CDR1 GTSNPN, CDR2 SVGIG (reference sequence). The CDR3 sequence is 11 residues long. CDR3 residues: CAWSPGGEQYF. For the CDR3, the DNA is TGTGCCTGGAGTCCGGGGGGGGAGCAGTACTTC. Together with reference TRBV30 and TRBJ2-7, the CDR3 gives the full variable domain: SQTIHQWPATLVQPVGSPLSLECTVEGTSNPNLYWYRQAAGRGLQLLFYSVGIGQISSEVPQNLSASRPQDRQFILSSKKLLLSDSGFYLCAWSPGGEQYFGPGTRLTVT.

The V call is TRBV15, the J call TRBJ2-7; possible D gene TRBD1, 6 bases. This CDR3 is 13 amino acids long. Trimming shortened V by 3 bases and J by 0 bases, and 6 bases separated the two germline ends. The germline gives CDR1 LNHNV, CDR2 YYDKDF (reference sequence). In nucleotides, the CDR3 is TGTGCCACCAGCAGGGGACACTCCTACGAGCAGTACTTC. This translates into CATSRGHSYEQYF.

The chain recombines TRBV18 with TRBJ1-2, with 9 bases that match TRBD1. The CDR3 totals 14 residues. Germline V gene sequence: CDR1 KGHSH, CDR2 LQKENI. The junction had 7 bases not matched to a gene; V was cut back by 3 bases and J by 8 bases. The CDR3 protein is CASSPIGQGNGYTF. For the CDR3, the DNA is TGTGCCAGCTCACCTATAGGACAGGGGAACGGCTACACCTTC.

The CDR3 sequence: CSVGQNYQPQHF. CDR3 nucleotides: TGCAGCGTAGGACAAAACTATCAGCCCCAGCATTTT. The genes are TRBV29-1 and TRBJ1-5, with D possibly being TRBD1 (5 bases). Germline V gene lookup returns CDR1 SQVTM and CDR2 ANQGSEA. Trimming left V 6 bases short and J 5 bases short, with 11 bases between. The CDR3 length is 12 residues. The complete variable domain, with remaining parts taken from reference TRBV29-1 and TRBJ1-5, reads SAVISQKPSRDICQRGTSLTIQCQVDSQVTMMFWYRQQPGQSLTLIATANQGSEATYESGFVIDKFPISRPNLTFSTLTVSNMSPEDSSIYLCSVGQNYQPQHFGDGTRLSIL.

The chain carries TRBV2 and TRBJ2-7; tentatively, D is TRBD2 (6 bases). This CDR3 is 14 amino acids long. Germline assignment: CDR1 SNHLY and CDR2 FYNNEI. V was pared by 4 bases and J by 0 bases, with 10 bases between. The CDR3 DNA sequence: TGTGCCAGCAGTGTCGGGAGTATCTCCTACGAGCAGTACTTC. It yields the protein CASSVGSISYEQYF.

The chain uses TRBV5-1 and TRBJ2-5; D possibly corresponds to TRBD2 (6 bases). V lost 0 bases, J lost 2 bases, and 8 bases lay in between. Germline values: CDR1 SGHRS, CDR2 YFSETQ. The CDR3 totals 14 residues. DNA for the CDR3: TGCGCCAGCAGCTTGGGCGGGGATCAAGAGACCCAGTACTTC. Protein sequence: CASSLGGDQETQYF.

The chain joins TRBV27 to TRBJ2-7; TRBD1 matches 7 bases. Germline CDR1 is MNHEY and CDR2 is SMNVEV (reference sequence). V shed 5 bases and J 4 bases; nucleotides not matched to a gene: 5. The CDR3 is 13 residues long. The CDR3 sequence: CASSAVRGYEQYF. The CDR3, as DNA: TGTGCCAGCAGTGCAGTCAGGGGGTACGAGCAGTACTTC.

The CDR3 DNA sequence: TGTGCCAGTAGTACCGGACTAGCGCCGGGAGGTACGCAGTATTTT. This encodes CASSTGLAPGGTQYF. The chain uses TRBV19 and TRBJ2-3, with TRBD2 matching 9 bases. Looked up from germline, CDR1 is LNHDA and CDR2 is SQIVND (reference sequence). The CDR3 contains 15 residues. Trimming took 4 bases from V and 8 from J; bases not matched to a gene: 10.

The chain combines TRBV6-5 with TRBJ1-1; 7 bases fit TRBD1. There are 14 residues in the CDR3. After removal of 7 bases from V and 5 bases from J, the junction contained 10 bases not matched to a gene. The germline gives CDR1 MNHEY, CDR2 SVGAGI. The CDR3 here is CASTLPGGETEAFF. The CDR3 nucleotides read TGTGCCAGCACCCTTCCAGGGGGTGAGACTGAAGCTTTCTTT.

The chain couples TRBV6-5 to TRBJ1-6; no clear D gene. Germline loops: CDR1 MNHEY, CDR2 SVGAGI. The CDR3 is 15 residues long. V lost 5 bases to trimming and J lost 7 bases, with 15 bases between them. Here the CDR3 reads CASSRTRSINSPLHF. CDR3 bases: TGTGCCAGCAGTAGAACTCGTAGCATAAATTCACCCCTCCACTTT.

The chain combines TRBV5-1 with TRBJ2-3; D gene ambiguous. The germline V gene encodes CDR1 SGHRS and CDR2 YFSETQ. This CDR3 is 14 amino acids long. V was shortened by 3 bases and J by 2 bases, with 10 bases between the two germline ends. This chain's CDR3 is CASSSGRNTDTQYF. The CDR3 bases are TGCGCCAGCAGCTCGGGTCGTAACACAGATACGCAGTATTTT.

The V gene is TRBV19, the J gene TRBJ1-5; D not resolved. With 3 bases removed from V and 4 bases from J, the gap between germline ends came to 10 bases. Looked up from germline, CDR1 is LNHDA and CDR2 is SQIVND (reference sequence). There are 14 residues in the CDR3. The CDR3 DNA is TGTGCCAGTAGTATTTTCCCCATTAATCAGCCCCAGCATTTT. It is translated as CASSIFPINQPQHF.

V is TRBV19 and J is TRBJ1-5; 7 bases line up with TRBD1. V dropped 3 bases and J dropped 6; count of bases not matched to a gene: 11. The CDR3 covers 16 residues. CDR1 is LNHDA, CDR2 SQIVND, per germline (reference sequence). CDR3 bases: TGTGCCAGTAGTATTGAGACAGGGATTGTCGCTCAGCCCCAGCATTTT. Protein sequence: CASSIETGIVAQPQHF. The variable domain in full, completed from reference TRBV19 and TRBJ1-5, reads DGGITQSPKYLFRKEGQNVTLSCEQNLNHDAMYWYRQDPGQGLRLIYYSQIVNDFQKGDIAEGYSVSREKKESFPLTVTSAQKNPTAFYLCASSIETGIVAQPQHFGDGTRLSIL.

In its sample, this clone was seen once. The gene calls are TRBV9 and TRBJ2-3; 10 nucleotides line up with TRBD2. The CDR3 is 15 amino acids. V trimming: 3 bases; J trimming: 7 bases; junction bases outside the gene matches: 8. The germline CDR1 and CDR2 sequences are SGDLS and YYNGEE. The CDR3, as DNA: TGTGCCAGCAGCGCTCAGCGGGGGGGCCCCCATACGCAGTATTTT. Translating it yields CASSAQRGGPHTQYF.

The gene calls are TRBV18 and TRBJ1-2; 8 nucleotides align to TRBD1. The germline gives CDR1 KGHSH, CDR2 LQKENI. The CDR3 spans 15 residues. V lost 5 bases, J lost 8 bases, and 13 bases stayed unmatched. The DNA for the CDR3 is TGTGCCAGCTCAAATTCGGGCGGACAGGGCGTCGGCTACACCTTC. Protein product: CASSNSGGQGVGYTF.

The chain joins TRBV12-3 or TRBV12-4 to TRBJ2-5; maybe TRBD2 (5 bases). The CDR3 length is 13 residues. V was clipped by 3 bases and J by 4 bases, with 9 bases between them. CDR3 region: CASSFGGLETQYF. DNA for the CDR3: TGTGCCAGCAGTTTCGGCGGACTAGAGACCCAGTACTTC.

The rearrangement links TRBV24-1 to TRBJ2-3, with 8 nucleotides matching TRBD1. CDR1 and CDR2 (germline): KGHDR, SFDVKD. Trimming removed 5 bases from V and 6 bases from J; junction bases left unmatched: 9. CDR3 length: 15 amino acids. CDR3 sequence reads: CATSVQGARGDTQYF. In DNA, the CDR3 is TGTGCCACCAGTGTTCAGGGGGCCCGAGGGGATACGCAGTATTTT.

This clone was detected a few times. The chain joins TRBV19 to TRBJ2-6, with D perhaps TRBD1 (6 bases). The length of the CDR3 is 14 residues. Germline CDR1 is LNHDA and CDR2 is SQIVND (reference sequence). Between the trimmed V and J ends, which lost 4 bases and 3 bases, there was a span of 7 bases. The DNA for the CDR3 is TGTGCCAGTAGTACGGACAGTGGGGCCAACGTCCTGACTTTC. Its protein is CASSTDSGANVLTF.

The chain is built from TRBV19 and TRBJ2-2; TRBD1 matches 9 bases. This CDR3 comprises 15 residues. Per germline, CDR1 LNHDA and CDR2 SQIVND (reference sequence). The V and J ends lost 6 bases and 7 bases, in that order; junction bases with no gene match: 9. CDR3 sequence (DNA): TGTGCCAGTAGCCTGGCCAACAGGGGGCGCGGGGAGCTGTTTTTT. It is translated as CASSLANRGRGELFF.

CDR3 amino acids: CATSDLKAGLTSEQFF. The CDR3 DNA follows: TGTGCCACCAGTGATTTAAAGGCGGGATTAACGAGTGAGCAGTTCTTC. The rearrangement joins TRBV24-1 to TRBJ2-1; maybe TRBD2 (6 bases). This CDR3 has 16 amino acids. Trimming took off 1 base at V and 9 bases at J, with 18 bases between the two ends. Germline loops: CDR1 KGHDR, CDR2 SFDVKD.

This clone was detected only once. The V gene is TRBV5-1, the J gene TRBJ2-5; D might be TRBD2 (6 bases). The CDR3 runs 16 residues. Looked up from germline, CDR1 is SGHRS and CDR2 is YFSETQ. Between the trimmed V and J ends, which lost 0 bases and 2 bases, there was a span of 14 bases. The CDR3 nucleotides are TGCGCCAGCAGCTTGGGCGGCCGAGGAGGGCAAGAGACCCAGTACTTC. Its translation is CASSLGGRGGQETQYF.

The rearrangement links TRBV30 to TRBJ1-6; D uncertain. The CDR3 covers 13 residues. Trimming cost V 1 base and J 9 bases, with 10 bases left between them. Germline V gene sequence: CDR1 GTSNPN, CDR2 SVGIG (reference sequence). The CDR3 sequence: CAWSGTGSSPLHF. In DNA, the CDR3 is TGTGCCTGGAGTGGTACCGGGAGTTCACCCCTCCACTTT. The full variable domain, its missing parts supplied by reference TRBV30 and TRBJ1-6, is SQTIHQWPATLVQPVGSPLSLECTVEGTSNPNLYWYRQAAGRGLQLLFYSVGIGQISSEVPQNLSASRPQDRQFILSSKKLLLSDSGFYLCAWSGTGSSPLHFGNGTRLTVT.